This T cell receptor (beta chain) was found in a study of identical twins. At least ten counts were recorded for this clonotype. Its antigen is currently unknown. The length of the CDR3 is 16 residues. V dropped 5 bases and J dropped 5; count of bases not matched to a gene: 9. Study-level results: Instead of following the same donors, the conclusions were based on cross-sectional statistical analysis.

Every donor was a healthy Caucasian. Through template switching, a universal primer site was introduced, and the cDNA contained unique molecular identifiers. TCRdb itself ran the 5' RACE reads through MiXCR, one entry per CDR3 protein. The data contain about 200,000 distinct CDR3 sequences, over 9.5% of them seen just once; the ten biggest clones take up about 9%. This chain links TRBV12-3 or TRBV12-4 with TRBJ2-7, with 13 bases that match TRBD2. The specimen sequenced was memory T cells sorted from blood. The source of this sequence is a man aged 45 to 65 in good health. CDR3 residues: CASSPGTSGTYHEQYF. The CDR3 nucleotides are TGTGCCAGCAGTCCCGGGACTAGCGGGACGTACCACGAGCAGTACTTC.